This TCR beta chain was observed in a study of blood T cell repertoires in COVID-19. The CDR3 sequence is 15 residues long. With 6 bases removed from V and 4 bases from J, the gap between germline ends came to 18 bases. Germline V CDR1 and CDR2: LNHDA, SQIVND (reference sequence). Method: immunoSEQ multiplex PCR; TCRdb's copy keeps in-frame clones and lacks some. Among fewer than 100,000 clones listed, 80% were seen once. This clone came up once. The TCR originated in an older woman with acute or convalescent COVID-19. The V and J genes are TRBV19 and TRBJ1-1; D perhaps matches TRBD1 (6 bases). Sequencing was done on a sample of peripheral blood. CDR3: CASSSELRGSTEAFF. The CDR3 DNA reads as TGTGCCAGTAGCTCAGAGTTGAGGGGGTCCACTGAAGCTTTCTTT.